What follows are 5 T cell receptor beta chains derived from one specimen sequenced in a study of blood T cell repertoires in COVID-19. Clones were sequenced by immunoSEQ multiplex PCR, and TCRdb holds only the in-frame ones, with some missing. Among some 200,000 clones listed, 88% were seen once. The sequencing sample was made of PBMCs or T cells enriched from blood (not recorded which). All receptors come from a woman in her twenties or thirties who had recovered from COVID-19.

V gene TRBV9 combines with J gene TRBJ2-7; TRBD2 agrees at 11 bases. Per the germline V gene, CDR1 is SGDLS and CDR2 is YYNGEE. Trimming cost V 2 bases and J 2 bases; bases outside gene matches: 3. CDR3 size: 15 residues. The CDR3 loop is CASSVGSGGAYEQYF. CDR3 DNA sequence: TGTGCCAGCAGCGTGGGTAGCGGGGGGGCCTACGAGCAGTACTTC.

V usage is TRBV29-1 and J usage is TRBJ2-1; D gene ambiguous. V lost 2 bases, J lost 4 bases, and 15 bases lay in between. CDR3 length: 15 amino acids. Germline CDR1 SQVTM, CDR2 ANQGSEA. The DNA of the CDR3 is TGCAGCGTTGAAAATCAGAAATCCATTTACAATGAGCAGTTCTTC. Its translation is CSVENQKSIYNEQFF.

This clone was detected once. V is TRBV4-1 and J is TRBJ1-6; D perhaps matches TRBD1 (6 bases). The CDR3 is 17 amino acids. V was clipped by 1 base and J by 1 base, with 11 bases between them. The germline CDR1 and CDR2 sequences are MGHRA and YSYEKL. CDR3 sequence (DNA): TGCGCCAGCAGCCAAGCACCCCAGGGGTCCTATAATTCACCCCTCCACTTT. The encoded protein is CASSQAPQGSYNSPLHF.

The V and J genes are TRBV12-3 or TRBV12-4 and TRBJ1-3; D unresolved. Trimming left V 7 bases short and J 7 bases short, with 14 bases between. The CDR3 spans 13 residues. The CDR3 DNA follows: TGTGCCAGCAACCCAACCACGGGGAACACCATATATTTT. Translated, it gives CASNPTTGNTIYF.

In DNA form, the CDR3 reads TGCGCCAGCAGCCAAGAAAGGGGCTCTGGGGCCAACGTCCTGACTTTC. This encodes CASSQERGSGANVLTF. The chain uses TRBV4-3 and TRBJ2-6, with a tentative D call TRBD1 (5 bases). The ends were cut back, 0 bases at V and 0 bases at J, with 6 bases in the middle. In germline, CDR1 is LGHNA, CDR2 YSLEER. The CDR3 has 16 amino acids.